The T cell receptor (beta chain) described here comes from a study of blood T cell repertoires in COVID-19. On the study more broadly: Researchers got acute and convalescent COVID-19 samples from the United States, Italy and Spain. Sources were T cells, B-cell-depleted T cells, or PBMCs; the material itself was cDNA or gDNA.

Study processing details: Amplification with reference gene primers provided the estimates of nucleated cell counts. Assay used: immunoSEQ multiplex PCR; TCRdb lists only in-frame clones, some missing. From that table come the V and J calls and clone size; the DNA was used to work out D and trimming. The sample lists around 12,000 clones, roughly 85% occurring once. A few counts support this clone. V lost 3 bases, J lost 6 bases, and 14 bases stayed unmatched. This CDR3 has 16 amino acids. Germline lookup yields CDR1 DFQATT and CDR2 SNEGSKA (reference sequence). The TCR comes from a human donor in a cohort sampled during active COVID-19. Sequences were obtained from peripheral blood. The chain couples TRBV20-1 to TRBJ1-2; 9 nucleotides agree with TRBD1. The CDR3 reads CSASAGTGFIVDGYTF. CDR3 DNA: TGCAGTGCTAGTGCCGGGACAGGGTTTATAGTGGATGGCTACACCTTC.